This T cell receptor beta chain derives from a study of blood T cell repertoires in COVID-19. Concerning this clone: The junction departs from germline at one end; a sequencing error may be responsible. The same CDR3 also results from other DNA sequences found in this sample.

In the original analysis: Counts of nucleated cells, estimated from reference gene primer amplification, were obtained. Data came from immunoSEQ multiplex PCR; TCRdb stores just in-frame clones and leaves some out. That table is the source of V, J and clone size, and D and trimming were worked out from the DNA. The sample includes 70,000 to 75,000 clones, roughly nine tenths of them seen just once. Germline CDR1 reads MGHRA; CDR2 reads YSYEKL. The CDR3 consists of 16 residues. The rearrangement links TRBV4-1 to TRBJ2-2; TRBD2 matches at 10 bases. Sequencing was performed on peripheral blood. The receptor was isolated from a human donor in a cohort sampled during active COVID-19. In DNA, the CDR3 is TGCGCCAGTAGCCGGAACCTAGCGGGAGAAATCGGGGAGCTGTTTTTT. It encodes CASSRNLAGEIGELFF.